This T cell receptor (beta chain) was profiled in a study of T cell repertoires in cytomegalovirus infection. V was clipped by 7 bases and J by 6 bases, with 15 bases between them. The CDR3 spans 13 residues. In TCRdb, the reads were re-called with MiXCR into one record per CDR3 protein. The sample yields around 740,000 distinct CDR3 sequences, 35% seen once. This clonotype has more than one count but fewer than ten. This sequence originates from a human donor in good health (CMV status not recorded). Some clones in this sample may be carry-over from other donors' samples. Sequenced input: PBMCs. The genes are TRBV12-3 or TRBV12-4 and TRBJ1-1, with unresolved D. CDR3 bases: TGTGCCAGCAATCTGTTCGTGGGCCCTGAAGCTTTCTTT. It specifies CASNLFVGPEAFF.